The next 26 T cell receptor beta chains were all read from a single sample in a study of preoperative IRX-2 immunotherapy in early breast cancer. Treatment defined: preoperative locoregional IRX-2 cytokine immunotherapy. Some clones are missing from TCRdb's copy, which holds only in-frame ones; the method was immunoSEQ multiplex PCR. The table has tens of thousands of clones, 90% seen once. The biological material was taken from a patient treated with IRX-2 immunotherapy. These receptors all stem from a human donor with breast cancer.

In its sample, this clone was seen once. The chain joins TRBV6-5 to TRBJ2-1; 12 bases are shared with TRBD2. This CDR3 contains 13 residues. Germline CDR1 is MNHEY and CDR2 is SVGAGI. The J segment lost 7 bases and the V segment lost 7 bases, leaving 2 bases of the junction unmatched. CDR3 loop: CASKTSGGNEQFF. CDR3 DNA sequence: TGTGCCAGCAAAACTAGCGGGGGGAATGAGCAGTTCTTC.

The chain uses TRBV6-5 and TRBJ1-2, with a possible D match to TRBD1 (6 bases). V was pared by 0 bases and J by 4 bases, with 15 bases between. The CDR3 extends over 16 amino acids. Germline V gene sequence: CDR1 MNHEY, CDR2 SVGAGI. CDR3 sequence (DNA): TGTGCCAGCAGTTACTCGGGGGCAGCAACGATCTATGGCTACACCTTC. It encodes CASSYSGAATIYGYTF.

The chain uses TRBV5-1 and TRBJ1-3; no clear D gene. The germline V and J ends were trimmed by 4 bases and 1 base, with 18 bases remaining between them. The CDR3 length is 17 residues. CDR1 is SGHRS, CDR2 YFSETQ, per germline. The CDR3 sequence is CASSPQGGGSSGNTIYF. The CDR3 bases are TGCGCCAGCAGCCCGCAAGGAGGTGGTAGTTCTGGAAACACCATATATTTT.

The V call is TRBV11-2, the J call TRBJ2-1, with TRBD2 identical over 11 bases. The CDR3 has 16 amino acids. The germline V gene encodes CDR1 SGHAT and CDR2 FQNNGV. Trimming cost V 0 bases and J 10 bases; bases outside gene matches: 8. The chain's CDR3 is CASSLDRRLAGNEQFF. CDR3 nucleotides: TGTGCCAGCAGCTTAGATAGGCGACTAGCGGGAAACGAGCAGTTCTTC. Together with reference TRBV11-2 and TRBJ2-1, the CDR3 gives the full variable domain: EAGVAQSPRYKIIEKRQSVAFWCNPISGHATLYWYQQILGQGPKLLIQFQNNGVVDDSQLPKDRFSAERLKGVDSTLKIQPAKLEDSAVYLCASSLDRRLAGNEQFFGPGTRLTVL.

This CDR3 is CASSSVTVNEQFF. CDR3 bases: TGCGCCAGCAGCTCTGTCACAGTCAATGAGCAGTTCTTC. The V gene is TRBV5-1, the J gene TRBJ2-1; D gene unclear. The germline gives CDR1 SGHRS, CDR2 YFSETQ. This CDR3 contains 13 residues. Trimming shortened V by 3 bases and J by 6 bases, and 10 bases separated the two germline ends.

In its sample, this clone was seen a few times. The CDR3 coding sequence is TGTGCCAGCCGGGGGAGTACGTCCTACAATGAGCAGTTCTTC. Translated, it gives CASRGSTSYNEQFF. V is TRBV6-5 and J is TRBJ2-1; D possibly corresponds to TRBD2 (6 bases). CDR3 length equals 14 residues. Trimming removed 8 bases at V and 1 base at J, with 12 bases between. Germline V gene sequence: CDR1 MNHEY, CDR2 SVGAGI.

The chain recombines TRBV7-2 with TRBJ1-2, with a weak D call TRBD1 (5 bases). Trimming took 5 bases from V and 4 from J, leaving 20 bases between them. CDR1 and CDR2 from the germline V gene are SGHTA and FQGNSA. CDR3 length: 16 amino acids. The CDR3: CASSPQTGTNFYGYTF. CDR3 DNA sequence: TGTGCCAGCAGCCCTCAGACCGGGACGAATTTCTATGGCTACACCTTC. Full variable domain (missing parts from reference TRBV7-2 and TRBJ1-2): GAGVSQSPSNKVTEKGKDVELRCDPISGHTALYWYRQSLGQGLEFLIYFQGNSAPDKSGLPSDRFSAERTGGSVSTLTIQRTQQEDSAVYLCASSPQTGTNFYGYTFGSGTRLTVV.

The chain recombines TRBV9 with TRBJ1-3; D might be TRBD1 (5 bases). V gave up 2 bases and J gave up 0 bases, with 15 bases separating them. The germline CDR1 and CDR2 sequences are SGDLS and YYNGEE. The CDR3 contains 17 residues. The CDR3 protein is CASSVFSAGTSGNTIYF. The CDR3 nucleotides are TGTGCCAGCAGCGTTTTTTCCGCGGGGACCTCTGGAAACACCATATATTTT.

V is TRBV6-5 and J is TRBJ2-2; no definite D call. The germline V gene has CDR1 MNHEY and CDR2 SVGAGI. This CDR3 contains 12 residues. V was shortened by 2 bases and J by 6 bases, with 4 bases between the two germline ends. The CDR3 nucleotides are TGTGCCAGCAGTTACGGCCCCGGGGAGCTGTTTTTT. Encoded protein: CASSYGPGELFF.

CDR3 sequence: CASSVQASTDTQYF. CDR3 nucleotides: TGTGCCAGCAGTGTTCAGGCGAGCACAGATACGCAGTATTTT. The chain has TRBV25-1 and TRBJ2-3; D ambiguous. CDR3 length equals 14 residues. Germline lookup yields CDR1 MGHDK and CDR2 SYGVNS. Trimming left V 4 bases short and J 0 bases short, with 8 bases between. The full variable domain, with the rest looked up from reference TRBV25-1 and TRBJ2-3, is EADIYQTPRYLVIGTGKKITLECSQTMGHDKMYWYQQDPGMELHLIHYSYGVNSTEKGDLSSESTVSRIRTEHFPLTLESARPSHTSQYLCASSVQASTDTQYFGPGTRLTVL.

The CDR3 sequence is CASSAQRGIGETQYF. The DNA for the CDR3 is TGTGCCAGCAGCGCCCAACGAGGAATTGGGGAGACCCAGTACTTC. The chain links TRBV7-2 to TRBJ2-5; D is uncertain. Trimming took off 5 bases at V and 5 bases at J, with 18 bases between the two ends. Germline V gene sequence: CDR1 SGHTA, CDR2 FQGNSA. The length of the CDR3 is 15 residues.

The chain links TRBV5-4 to TRBJ2-7; D unclear. This CDR3 spans 14 amino acids. The germline gives CDR1 SGHNT, CDR2 YYREEE (reference sequence). V lost 4 bases to trimming and J lost 2 bases, with 13 bases between them. The CDR3 protein is CASSLGTATYEQYF. CDR3 DNA sequence: TGTGCCAGCAGCCTCGGAACAGCAACCTACGAGCAGTACTTC.

The chain uses TRBV15 and TRBJ2-7, with D perhaps assigned TRBD1 or TRBD2 (5 bases each). This CDR3 contains 16 residues. Germline loops: CDR1 LNHNV, CDR2 YYDKDF (reference sequence). The V and J ends lost 1 base and 6 bases respectively, with 19 bases between them. The CDR3 DNA reads TGTGCCACCAGCAGAGCTATTGGACCCTTTGGGGGCGAGCAGTACTTC. It translates to CATSRAIGPFGGEQYF.

The J gene is TRBJ1-1, the V gene TRBV7-9, with 9 nucleotides matching TRBD1. Germline V lookup: CDR1 SEHNR, CDR2 FQNEAQ (reference sequence). This CDR3 is built from 16 residues. The ends lost 2 bases at V and 5 bases at J; junction bases unmatched: 9. CDR3 in amino acids: CASSLLRTGEITEAFF. The CDR3 coding sequence is TGTGCCAGCAGCTTACTCAGGACAGGGGAAATAACTGAAGCTTTCTTT.

This chain connects TRBV30 to TRBJ2-3, with 7 bases matching TRBD2. Germline V gives CDR1 GTSNPN, CDR2 SVGIG (reference sequence). V shed 5 bases and J 1 base; nucleotides not matched to a gene: 9. CDR3 length equals 15 residues. The CDR3 nucleotides are TGTGCCTGGCTAGTAGGCAGCGGGGGCACAGATACGCAGTATTTT. Protein sequence: CAWLVGSGGTDTQYF.

The CDR3 DNA sequence: TGTGCCAGCTCACCAGGGACAGGGGGGATCAATCAGCCCCAGCATTTT. It codes for CASSPGTGGINQPQHF. V usage is TRBV18 and J usage is TRBJ1-5; 11 bases align to TRBD1. This CDR3 region has 16 residues. Germline V gives CDR1 KGHSH, CDR2 LQKENI. J gave up 3 bases and V 2 bases, and 3 bases lay outside the gene matches.

The V gene is TRBV7-2, the J gene TRBJ2-1; TRBD2 might be the D (5 bases). Germline loops: CDR1 SGHTA, CDR2 FQGNSA. The CDR3 spans 15 residues. V was cut by 4 bases and J by 4 bases, with 14 bases left in between. In DNA, the CDR3 is TGTGCCAGCAGCTCCGGGCTGGAGGCGTACAATGAGCAGTTCTTC. Amino acid sequence: CASSSGLEAYNEQFF.

The V gene is TRBV27, the J gene TRBJ2-7; 7 bases are shared with TRBD1. Germline trimming cut 2 bases from V and 6 bases from J; bases unmatched to any gene: 1. CDR3 length equals 12 residues. Germline loops: CDR1 MNHEY, CDR2 SMNVEV (reference sequence). This CDR3 reads CASSLNRGEQYF. DNA of the CDR3: TGTGCCAGCAGTTTAAACAGGGGCGAGCAGTACTTC.

The rearrangement joins TRBV5-1 to TRBJ1-1; 9 nucleotides line up with TRBD1. CDR1 and CDR2 (germline): SGHRS, YFSETQ. The CDR3 consists of 15 residues. The V gene end was trimmed by 4 bases and the J gene end by 1 base; junction bases not matched to a gene: 5. CDR3 protein: CASSTGGQGNTEAFF. CDR3 DNA: TGCGCCAGCAGCACGGGGGGACAGGGGAACACTGAAGCTTTCTTT.

The V gene is TRBV27, the J gene TRBJ1-1; 8 positions match TRBD1. Trimming removed 5 bases from V and 0 bases from J; junction bases left unmatched: 8. The length of the CDR3 is 16 residues. Germline lookup yields CDR1 MNHEY and CDR2 SMNVEV (reference sequence). In nucleotides, the CDR3 is TGTGCCAGCAGTCCGGGGACAGGTGGGGTGAACACTGAAGCTTTCTTT. Amino acid sequence: CASSPGTGGVNTEAFF.

The chain joins TRBV11-2 to TRBJ2-3, with TRBD2 matching 7 bases. The CDR3 runs 15 residues. The germline V gene has CDR1 SGHAT and CDR2 FQNNGV. Trimming cost V 0 bases and J 6 bases; bases outside gene matches: 6. The CDR3 sequence: CASSLDPTSKDTQYF. In nucleotides, the CDR3 is TGTGCCAGCAGCTTAGACCCGACTAGCAAGGATACGCAGTATTTT.

V and J are TRBV7-6 and TRBJ2-7; 12 bases map to TRBD2. The CDR3 runs 14 residues. The junction had 6 bases not matched to a gene; V was cut back by 5 bases and J by 7 bases. Germline values: CDR1 SGHVS, CDR2 FNYEAQ. This CDR3 is CASSKLAGGGEQYF. For the CDR3, the DNA is TGTGCCAGCAGCAAACTAGCGGGGGGTGGGGAGCAGTACTTC.

The chain has TRBV5-1 and TRBJ2-3, with 8 bases lining up with TRBD1. The CDR3 has 14 residues. Per the germline V gene, CDR1 is SGHRS and CDR2 is YFSETQ. V lost 4 bases, J lost 6 bases, and 7 bases stayed unmatched. The CDR3 reads CASSPGQGGDTQYF. The CDR3 DNA reads as TGCGCCAGCAGCCCAGGACAGGGAGGCGATACGCAGTATTTT. The whole variable domain, filled in from reference TRBV5-1 and TRBJ2-3, reads KAGVTQTPRYLIKTRGQQVTLSCSPISGHRSVSWYQQTPGQGLQFLFEYFSETQRNKGNFPGRFSGRQFSNSRSEMNVSTLELGDSALYLCASSPGQGGDTQYFGPGTRLTVL.

The CDR3: CASSEVGTSGAEDNEQFF. CDR3 in DNA: TGTGCCAGCAGTGAAGTCGGGACTAGCGGGGCCGAGGACAATGAGCAGTTCTTC. The chain is built from TRBV2 and TRBJ2-1, with 13 bases aligning to TRBD2. With V trimmed by 1 base and J by 5 bases, 8 bases remained unmatched. Germline lookup yields CDR1 SNHLY and CDR2 FYNNEI. This CDR3 is built from 18 residues.

V is TRBV7-2 and J is TRBJ2-1; D is unclear. V was trimmed by 4 bases and J by 3 bases, leaving 10 bases between them. From germline, CDR1 is SGHTA and CDR2 FQGNSA. The CDR3 loop spans 14 amino acids. The CDR3 bases are TGTGCCAGCAGCTCCCCCGGCAGCTACAATGAGCAGTTCTTC. Its protein is CASSSPGSYNEQFF.

This chain uses TRBV11-2 with TRBJ1-1; D unresolved. Germline CDR1 SGHAT, CDR2 FQNNGV. The CDR3 loop spans 14 amino acids. V was clipped by 5 bases and J by 1 base, with 11 bases between them. Here the CDR3 reads CASSPTTQNTEAFF. In DNA form, the CDR3 reads TGTGCCAGCAGCCCGACAACCCAGAACACTGAAGCTTTCTTT.